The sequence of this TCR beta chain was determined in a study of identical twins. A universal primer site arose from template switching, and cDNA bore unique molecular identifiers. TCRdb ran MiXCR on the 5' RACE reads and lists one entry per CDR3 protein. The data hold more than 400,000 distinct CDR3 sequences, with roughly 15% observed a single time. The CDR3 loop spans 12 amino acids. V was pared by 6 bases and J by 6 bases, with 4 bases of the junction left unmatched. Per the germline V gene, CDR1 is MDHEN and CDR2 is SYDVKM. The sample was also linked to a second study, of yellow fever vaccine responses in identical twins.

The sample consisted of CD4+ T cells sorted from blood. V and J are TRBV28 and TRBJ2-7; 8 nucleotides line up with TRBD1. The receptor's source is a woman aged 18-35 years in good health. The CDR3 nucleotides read TGTGCCAGCAGACAGGGGGATTTCGAGCAGTACTTC. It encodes CASRQGDFEQYF.